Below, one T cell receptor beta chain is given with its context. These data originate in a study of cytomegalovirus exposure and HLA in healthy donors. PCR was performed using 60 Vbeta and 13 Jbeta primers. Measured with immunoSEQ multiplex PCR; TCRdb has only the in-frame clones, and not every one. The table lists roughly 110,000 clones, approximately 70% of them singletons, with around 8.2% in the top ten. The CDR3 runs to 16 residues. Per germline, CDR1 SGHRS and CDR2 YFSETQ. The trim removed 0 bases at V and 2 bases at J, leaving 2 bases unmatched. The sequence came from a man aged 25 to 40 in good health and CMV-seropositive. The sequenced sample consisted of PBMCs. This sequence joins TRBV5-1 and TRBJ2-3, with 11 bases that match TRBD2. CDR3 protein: CASSLVSGGATDTQYF. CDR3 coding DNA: TGCGCCAGCAGCTTGGTTAGCGGGGGGGCCACAGATACGCAGTATTTT.